This TCR beta chain is drawn from a study of cytomegalovirus exposure and HLA in healthy donors. Findings and limits, study-wide: Most TCRs appeared rarely, but some public TCRs recurred in many donors. Reports indicated that the classifier achieved high specificity and sensitivity in diagnosing cytomegalovirus status. In vitro assays verified that a few CMV-associated chains recognized CMV antigens specifically.

Only in-frame clones appear in the TCRdb table, and some are missing; sequencing was by immunoSEQ multiplex PCR. The repertoire holds under 300,000 clones, with 70% to 90% as singletons. As to this clone: What it binds is not known.

The CDR3 contains 11 residues. Germline loops: CDR1 MNHEY, CDR2 SVGAGI. Trimming left V 2 bases short and J 7 bases short, with 5 bases between. Sequencing input: PBMCs. The TCR comes from a woman under 40 in good health and CMV-seropositive. This sequence joins TRBV6-5 and TRBJ2-5, with D tentatively TRBD2 (5 bases). The CDR3 bases are TGTGCCAGCAGTTACGGAGGGACCCAGTACTTC. This encodes CASSYGGTQYF.